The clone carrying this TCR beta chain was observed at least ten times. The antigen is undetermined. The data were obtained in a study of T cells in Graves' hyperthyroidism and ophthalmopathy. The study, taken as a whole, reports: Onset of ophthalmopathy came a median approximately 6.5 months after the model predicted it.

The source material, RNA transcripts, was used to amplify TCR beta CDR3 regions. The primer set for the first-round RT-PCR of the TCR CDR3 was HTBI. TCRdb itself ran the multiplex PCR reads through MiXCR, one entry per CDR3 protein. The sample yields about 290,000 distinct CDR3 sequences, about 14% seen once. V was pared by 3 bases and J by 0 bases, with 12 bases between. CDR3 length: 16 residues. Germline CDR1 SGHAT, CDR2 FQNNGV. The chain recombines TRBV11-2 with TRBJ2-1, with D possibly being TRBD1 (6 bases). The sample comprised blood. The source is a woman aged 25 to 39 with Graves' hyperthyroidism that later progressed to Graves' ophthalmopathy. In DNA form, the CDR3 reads TGTGCCAGCAGCTTGCAAACAGGGAGCTCCTACAATGAGCAGTTCTTC. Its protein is CASSLQTGSSYNEQFF. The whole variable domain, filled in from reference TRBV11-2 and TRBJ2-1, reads EAGVAQSPRYKIIEKRQSVAFWCNPISGHATLYWYQQILGQGPKLLIQFQNNGVVDDSQLPKDRFSAERLKGVDSTLKIQPAKLEDSAVYLCASSLQTGSSYNEQFFGPGTRLTVL.